Listed below are T cell receptor beta chains from one sample, sequenced in a study of cytomegalovirus exposure and HLA in healthy donors. Clones were read by immunoSEQ multiplex PCR, and TCRdb kept only the in-frame ones, dropping some. The sample includes tens of thousands of clones, approximately 84% of them seen just once. The material sequenced was PBMCs. These receptors came from a woman aged 18-29 years in good health and CMV-seropositive. CDR3s include the opening cysteine and the closing phenylalanine or tryptophan. A D gene is named only where the DNA matches it firmly.

CDR3	DNA	D	V	J
CASSPQPRTAMNTEAFF	TGTGCCAGCAGCCCTCAGCCCCGGACAGCTATGAACACTGAAGCTTTCTTT	-	TRBV9	TRBJ1-1
CASRPKGGKGYGYTF	TGTGCCAGCAGACCAAAAGGGGGAAAAGGCTATGGCTACACCTTC	-	TRBV27	TRBJ1-2
CASSSGQGFTEAFF	TGTGCCAGCAGCTCGGGACAGGGGTTCACTGAAGCTTTCTTT	TRBD1	TRBV5-4	TRBJ1-1
CASSHQANTEAFF	TGTGCCAGCAGCCATCAGGCAAACACTGAAGCTTTCTTT	-	TRBV6-1	TRBJ1-1
CASNRQGASGNTIYF	TGTGCCAGCAACCGACAGGGTGCCTCTGGAAACACCATATATTTT	TRBD1	TRBV28	TRBJ1-3
CASRLQRDRGGYGYTF	TGTGCCAGCAGACTACAACGGGACAGGGGTGGATATGGCTACACCTTC	TRBD1	TRBV27	TRBJ1-2
CASSETGSSYNSPLHF	TGTGCCAGCAGCGAAACAGGGAGCTCCTATAATTCACCCCTCCACTTT	-	TRBV7-2	TRBJ1-6
CASSLVSGWDNSPLHF	TGTGCCAGCAGCTTGGTGTCAGGGTGGGATAATTCACCCCTCCACTTT	-	TRBV5-6	TRBJ1-6
CASSLYQGWTNEKLFF	TGTGCCAGCAGTTTATACCAGGGATGGACTAATGAAAAACTGTTTTTT	-	TRBV28	TRBJ1-4
CASSPGTSGGLSYEQYF	TGTGCCAGCAGCCCTGGGACTAGCGGGGGTCTCTCCTACGAGCAGTACTTC	TRBD2	TRBV27	TRBJ2-7
CASSLAGLGGYTF	TGCGCCAGCAGCTTGGCAGGGTTGGGTGGCTACACCTTC	-	TRBV5-1	TRBJ1-2
CAWRSGSYGYTF	TGTGCCTGGAGGTCAGGATCCTATGGCTACACCTTC	-	TRBV30	TRBJ1-2
CASSRNSGEWDEKLFF	TGTGCCAGCAGCAGGAATTCAGGGGAATGGGATGAAAAACTGTTTTTT	-	TRBV7-2	TRBJ1-4
CASSPSGSQAFF	TGTGCCAGCAGCCCGAGCGGGAGCCAAGCTTTCTTT	-	TRBV11-2	TRBJ1-1
CASSFWGNSDKEQFF	TGTGCCAGCAGTTTTTGGGGAAATAGCGACAAGGAGCAGTTCTTC	-	TRBV27	TRBJ2-1
CASSQELAGDTDTQYF	TGTGCCAGCAGCCAAGAGCTAGCGGGGGACACAGATACGCAGTATTTT	TRBD2	TRBV4-2	TRBJ2-3
CASSSQTASNEKLFF	TGTGCCAGCAGCTCCCAGACAGCCTCTAATGAAAAACTGTTTTTT	-	TRBV7-2	TRBJ1-4
CASGKNWGQTNEKLFF	TGTGCCAGCGGGAAAAATTGGGGACAGACTAATGAAAAACTGTTTTTT	TRBD1	TRBV25-1	TRBJ1-4
CASSEAPGQGMPQYF	TGTGCCAGCAGCGAAGCCCCGGGACAAGGTATGCCGCAGTACTTC	-	TRBV9	TRBJ2-7